These 14 T cell receptor beta chains were all obtained from the same sample, sequenced in a study of T cells after somatic rescue of genetic block (dated by TCRdb to about 2020). Receptor amplification or capture employed the immunoSEQ multiplex PCR assay. Not all clones reach the TCRdb copy of this immuneACCESS table, which keeps in-frame sequences only. Checked studies attribute under half of the gap to unresolved V genes and leave the rest unexplained. This sample is represented by 9,500 to 10,000 clones; about 74% of them were singletons. In total, the top ten clones hold under 25% of the sample. The specimen was peripheral blood mononuclear cells (PBMCs). These TCRs come from a boy younger than 18.

This clone was recorded once. The rearrangement links TRBV6-5 to TRBJ2-7; 11 bases are a match to TRBD1. Germline assignment: CDR1 MNHEY and CDR2 SVGAGI. With 2 bases clipped from V and 5 bases from J, the junction kept 8 bases outside the gene matches. The length of the CDR3 is 16 residues. The CDR3 protein is CASSYTGQGAWNEQYF. The DNA of the CDR3 is TGTGCCAGCAGTTACACAGGACAGGGGGCGTGGAACGAGCAGTACTTC.

This clone was detected a few times. The chain has TRBV4-2 and TRBJ1-6; D ambiguous. Germline-derived CDR1 and CDR2 are LGHNA and YNFKEQ. This CDR3 has 15 amino acids. Trimming removed 1 base at V and 11 bases at J, with 15 bases between. The CDR3 protein is CASSQVDLIATPLHF. For the CDR3, the DNA is TGTGCCAGCAGCCAAGTCGACCTGATAGCGACACCCCTCCACTTT.

For the CDR3, the DNA is TGTGCCAGCAGTTACTTAGACAGTAATTCACCCCTCCACTTT. It yields the protein CASSYLDSNSPLHF. The chain has TRBV6-5 and TRBJ1-6, with D tentatively TRBD1 (5 bases). The V and J ends lost 1 base and 6 bases respectively, with 7 bases between them. From germline, CDR1 is MNHEY and CDR2 SVGAGI. This CDR3 spans 14 amino acids.

The chain has TRBV5-1 and TRBJ1-4, with D hard to call. This CDR3 is 14 amino acids long. The germline V gene encodes CDR1 SGHRS and CDR2 YFSETQ. Trimming left V 3 bases short and J 0 bases short, with 6 bases between. CDR3 protein: CASSSYATNEKLFF. The CDR3 region has the DNA TGCGCCAGCAGCTCCTATGCAACTAATGAAAAACTGTTTTTT. Complete variable domain (other parts from reference TRBV5-1 and TRBJ1-4): KAGVTQTPRYLIKTRGQQVTLSCSPISGHRSVSWYQQTPGQGLQFLFEYFSETQRNKGNFPGRFSGRQFSNSRSEMNVSTLELGDSALYLCASSSYATNEKLFFGSGTQLSVL.

This clone was seen more than once but under ten times. The chain links TRBV30 to TRBJ1-5; TRBD1 might be the D (6 bases). The CDR3 loop spans 15 amino acids. Trimming took off 1 base at V and 0 bases at J, with 10 bases between the two ends. Per germline, CDR1 GTSNPN and CDR2 SVGIG (reference sequence). CDR3 bases: TGTGCCTGGAGTGAGAAGGGGGTTAGCAATCAGCCCCAGCATTTT. Its translation: CAWSEKGVSNQPQHF.

V usage is TRBV18 and J usage is TRBJ1-2, with D unclear. Trimming pared 6 bases from V and 4 bases from J, leaving 21 bases between. From germline, CDR1 is KGHSH and CDR2 LQKENI. CDR3 length: 16 amino acids. CDR3 residues: CASSLLPEPGSYGYTF. The CDR3 bases are TGTGCCAGCTCTCTCCTACCAGAGCCCGGGAGCTATGGCTACACCTTC.

This clone is a singleton in its sample. This chain connects TRBV19 to TRBJ2-7; a weak D match, TRBD2 (6 bases). The CDR3 loop spans 15 amino acids. Germline V gene sequence: CDR1 LNHDA, CDR2 SQIVND (reference sequence). V gave up 5 bases and J gave up 0 bases, with 14 bases separating them. The CDR3 spells CASSRRDFSSYEQYF. CDR3 sequence (DNA): TGTGCCAGTAGTCGCCGGGACTTCAGCTCCTACGAGCAGTACTTC.

The DNA for the CDR3 is TGTGCCAGCAGCTTATTCTACGAGCAGTACTTC. Translated, it gives CASSLFYEQYF. The rearrangement uses TRBV7-8 and TRBJ2-7; unclear D gene. This CDR3 is built from 11 residues. Per germline, CDR1 SGHVS and CDR2 FQNEAQ. V dropped 2 bases and J dropped 3 bases, with 2 bases sitting between them.

J is TRBJ2-6 and V is TRBV2; tentatively, D is TRBD1 (5 bases). The V gene's germline CDR1 is SNHLY and CDR2 FYNNEI. The CDR3 has 15 residues. Trimming stripped 7 bases from V and 4 bases from J, with 14 bases between. The chain's CDR3 is CASKKGLSGANVLTF. The DNA of the CDR3 is TGTGCCAGCAAGAAGGGGCTTTCCGGGGCCAACGTCCTGACTTTC.

This chain connects TRBV7-8 to TRBJ1-6; tentative D call: TRBD1 (6 bases). This CDR3 region has 15 residues. The V end lost 4 bases, the J end lost 6 bases, and 13 bases lay between the germline ends. The germline V gene encodes CDR1 SGHVS and CDR2 FQNEAQ. CDR3 sequence reads: CASSSRGRGNSPLHF. The CDR3, as DNA: TGTGCCAGCAGCTCCAGGGGCCGGGGTAATTCACCCCTCCACTTT.

The V call is TRBV6-1, the J call TRBJ1-6, with 7 bases matching TRBD1. Germline CDR1 is MNHNS and CDR2 is SASEGT. The J segment lost 7 bases and the V segment lost 5 bases, leaving 8 bases of the junction unmatched. The CDR3 runs to 15 residues. The CDR3 DNA is TGTGCCAGCAGTTTCACGACAGGGTTAAATTCACCCCTCCACTTT. Amino acid sequence: CASSFTTGLNSPLHF.

The chain links TRBV19 to TRBJ2-5; D gene uncertain. The germline V and J ends were trimmed by 1 base and 4 bases, with 10 bases remaining between them. Germline V gene lookup returns CDR1 LNHDA and CDR2 SQIVND (reference sequence). The CDR3 runs 14 residues. The CDR3 spells CASSIAAVGETQYF. The CDR3, as DNA: TGTGCCAGTAGTATAGCGGCAGTAGGAGAGACCCAGTACTTC. The entire variable domain, with the rest obtained from reference TRBV19 and TRBJ2-5, is as follows: DGGITQSPKYLFRKEGQNVTLSCEQNLNHDAMYWYRQDPGQGLRLIYYSQIVNDFQKGDIAEGYSVSREKKESFPLTVTSAQKNPTAFYLCASSIAAVGETQYFGPGTRLLVL.

V is TRBV6-6 and J is TRBJ1-2; D possibly corresponds to TRBD1 (5 bases). Trimming removed 0 bases from V and 5 bases from J, with 7 bases in between. Germline loops: CDR1 MNHNY, CDR2 SVGAGI (reference sequence). The CDR3 loop spans 13 amino acids. CDR3 nucleotides: TGTGCCAGCAGTTACTCAACAGGTTATGGCTACACCTTC. Amino acid sequence: CASSYSTGYGYTF.

By share of the sample, this clone is large (0.1 to 1%). The chain couples TRBV9 to TRBJ1-1; D might be TRBD1 (5 bases). V lost 3 bases to trimming and J lost 6 bases, with 15 bases between them. The CDR3 covers 14 residues. The germline V gene has CDR1 SGDLS and CDR2 YYNGEE. DNA for the CDR3: TGTGCCAGCAGCGCCGTTGGGGGTGCGGCTGAAGCTTTCTTT. It encodes CASSAVGGAAEAFF.